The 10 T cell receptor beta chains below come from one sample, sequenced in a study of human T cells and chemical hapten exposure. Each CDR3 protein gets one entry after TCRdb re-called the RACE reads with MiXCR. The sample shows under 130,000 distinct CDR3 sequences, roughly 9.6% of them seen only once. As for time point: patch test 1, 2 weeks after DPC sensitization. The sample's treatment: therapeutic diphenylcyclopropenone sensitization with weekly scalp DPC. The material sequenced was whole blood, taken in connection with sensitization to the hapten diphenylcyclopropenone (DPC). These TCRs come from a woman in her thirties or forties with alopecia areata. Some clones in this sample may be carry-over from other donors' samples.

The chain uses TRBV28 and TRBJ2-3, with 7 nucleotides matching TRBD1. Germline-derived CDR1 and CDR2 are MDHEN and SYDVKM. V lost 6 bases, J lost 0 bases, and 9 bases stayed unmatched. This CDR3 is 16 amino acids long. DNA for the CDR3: TGTGCCAGCAGGGCCGTGGGCAGGGGGAGCACAGATACGCAGTATTTT. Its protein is CASRAVGRGSTDTQYF.

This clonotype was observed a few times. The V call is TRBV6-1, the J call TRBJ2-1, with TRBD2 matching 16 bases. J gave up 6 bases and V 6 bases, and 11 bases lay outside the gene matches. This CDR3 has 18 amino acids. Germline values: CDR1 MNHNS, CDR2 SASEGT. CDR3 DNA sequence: TGTGCCAGCAGACCACTGGGACTAGCGGGGGGGTCCGGCAATGAGCAGTTCTTC. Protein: CASRPLGLAGGSGNEQFF.

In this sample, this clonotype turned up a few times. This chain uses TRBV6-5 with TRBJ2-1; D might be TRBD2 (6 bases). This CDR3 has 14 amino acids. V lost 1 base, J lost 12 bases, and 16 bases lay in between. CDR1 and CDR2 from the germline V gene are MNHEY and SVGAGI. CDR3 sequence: CASSYLSTGTWQFF. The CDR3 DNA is TGTGCCAGCAGTTACTTAAGTACCGGGACTTGGCAGTTCTTC.

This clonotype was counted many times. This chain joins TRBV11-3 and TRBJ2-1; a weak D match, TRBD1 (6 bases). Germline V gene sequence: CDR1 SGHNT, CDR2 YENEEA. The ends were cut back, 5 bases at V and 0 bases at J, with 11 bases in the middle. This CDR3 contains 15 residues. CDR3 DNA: TGTGCCAGCAGCCCTAGGGGGAGCTCCTACAATGAGCAGTTCTTC. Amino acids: CASSPRGSSYNEQFF.

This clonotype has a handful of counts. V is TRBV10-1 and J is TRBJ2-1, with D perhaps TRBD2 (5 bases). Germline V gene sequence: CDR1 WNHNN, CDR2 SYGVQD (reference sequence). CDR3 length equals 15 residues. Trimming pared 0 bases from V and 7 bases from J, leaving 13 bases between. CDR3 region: CASSESSQRGNEQFF. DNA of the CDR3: TGCGCCAGCAGTGAGTCGAGCCAAAGAGGGAATGAGCAGTTCTTC.

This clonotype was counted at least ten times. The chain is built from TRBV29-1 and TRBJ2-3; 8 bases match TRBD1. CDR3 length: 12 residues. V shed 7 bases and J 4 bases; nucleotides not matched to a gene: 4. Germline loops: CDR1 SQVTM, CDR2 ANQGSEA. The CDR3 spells CSAGQGPDTQYF. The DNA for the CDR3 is TGCAGCGCTGGACAGGGCCCAGATACGCAGTATTTT.

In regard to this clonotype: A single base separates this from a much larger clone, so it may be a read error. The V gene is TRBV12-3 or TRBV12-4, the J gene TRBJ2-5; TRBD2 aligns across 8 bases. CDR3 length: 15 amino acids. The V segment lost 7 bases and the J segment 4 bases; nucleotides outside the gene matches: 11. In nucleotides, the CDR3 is TGTGCCAGCACCTTGGGACTAGTGGGACGAGAGACCCAGTACTTC. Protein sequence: CASTLGLVGRETQYF.

The CDR3 loop is CSARPRGTSYGYTF. The CDR3 nucleotides are TGCAGTGCTAGACCCAGGGGGACTTCCTATGGCTACACCTTC. The rearrangement links TRBV20-1 to TRBJ1-2; TRBD1 matches at 7 bases. Germline values: CDR1 DFQATT, CDR2 SNEGSKA (reference sequence). V dropped 2 bases and J dropped 4; count of bases not matched to a gene: 7. This CDR3 is 14 amino acids long.

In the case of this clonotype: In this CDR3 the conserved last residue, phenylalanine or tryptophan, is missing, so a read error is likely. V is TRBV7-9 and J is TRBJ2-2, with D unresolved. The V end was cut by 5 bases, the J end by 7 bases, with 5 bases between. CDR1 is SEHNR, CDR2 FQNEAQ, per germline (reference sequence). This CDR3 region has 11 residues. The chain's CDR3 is CASSQDGELFS. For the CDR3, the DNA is TGTGCCAGCAGCCAGGACGGGGAGCTGTTTTCT.

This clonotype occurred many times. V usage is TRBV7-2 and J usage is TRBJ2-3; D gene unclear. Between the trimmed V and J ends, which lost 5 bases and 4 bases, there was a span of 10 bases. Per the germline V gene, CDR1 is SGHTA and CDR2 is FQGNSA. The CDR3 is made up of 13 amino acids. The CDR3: CASSQTDPDTQYF. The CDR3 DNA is TGTGCCAGCAGCCAAACGGATCCAGATACGCAGTATTTT.